This TCR beta chain was captured in a study of blood T cell repertoires in COVID-19. Overall study: T cells, B-cell-depleted T cells, or PBMCs provided the cDNA or gDNA that served as material.

The CDR3 spans 14 residues. Trimming cost V 4 bases and J 1 base, with 8 bases left between them. Germline values: CDR1 SGHNT, CDR2 YYREEE (reference sequence). Original data processing: Reference gene primer amplification in the assay estimated nucleated cell counts. Sequencing was performed with immunoSEQ multiplex PCR; in TCRdb, only in-frame clones are kept and a portion is missing. The D gene and trimming were derived from the DNA, and the V and J assignments and clone size from that table. The table lists about 230,000 clones, over 70% of them singletons. This clone was recorded only once. The sample taken for sequencing was peripheral blood. The sequence derives from a woman of 80 years or more with acute or convalescent COVID-19. The chain combines TRBV5-4 with TRBJ2-2, with D maybe TRBD2 (5 bases). CDR3 DNA sequence: TGTGCCAGCAGCCCTAGCCGGAACACCGGGGAGCTGTTTTTT. Translated: CASSPSRNTGELFF.